This T cell receptor beta chain comes out of a study of PD-1 blockade in classical Hodgkin lymphoma. This clone came up a few times. Antigen unknown. Sequenced by immunoSEQ multiplex PCR; TCRdb stores in-frame clones only, minus some. The sample includes fewer than 7,500 clones, roughly three quarters of them seen just once. Autologous stem cell transplantation was followed by relapse in every patient, and brentuximab vedotin exposure varied. Per germline, CDR1 KGHSH and CDR2 LQKENI. The CDR3 spans 14 residues. V dropped 4 bases and J dropped 0 bases, with 9 bases sitting between them. Study-wide points: Before treatment, complete responders showed about the same diversity as newly diagnosed patients. The causes of the repertoire differences, possibly disease activity or prior therapy, remain undefined. Newly diagnosed patients were reported to exhibit reduced baseline TCR diversity relative to healthy donors.

This TCR derives from a human donor with classical Hodgkin lymphoma. Here the sequenced sample was peripheral blood mononuclear cells (PBMCs), taken before the second cycle of nivolumab. The chain joins TRBV18 to TRBJ1-1; D not certain. The CDR3 here is CASSRGGMNTEAFF. The CDR3 DNA follows: TGTGCCAGCTCACGTGGCGGCATGAACACTGAAGCTTTCTTT.